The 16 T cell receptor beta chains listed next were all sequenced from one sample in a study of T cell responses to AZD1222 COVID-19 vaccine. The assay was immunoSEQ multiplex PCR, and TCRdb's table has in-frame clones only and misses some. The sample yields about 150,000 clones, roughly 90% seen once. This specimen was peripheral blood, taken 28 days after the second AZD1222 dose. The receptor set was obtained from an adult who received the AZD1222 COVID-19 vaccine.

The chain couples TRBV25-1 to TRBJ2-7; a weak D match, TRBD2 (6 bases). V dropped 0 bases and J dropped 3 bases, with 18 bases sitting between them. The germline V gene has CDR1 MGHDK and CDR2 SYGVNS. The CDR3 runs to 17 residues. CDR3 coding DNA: TGTGCCAGCAGTGAATATGGGGGGTTGGATTTTGACTACGAGCAGTACTTC. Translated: CASSEYGGLDFDYEQYF.

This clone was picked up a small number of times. CDR3 DNA: TGCAGCGTTTCCCGGACAGGGCGGTACGAGCAGTACTTC. Translated, it gives CSVSRTGRYEQYF. The chain combines TRBV29-1 with TRBJ2-7; 8 nucleotides line up with TRBD1. This CDR3 is built from 13 residues. CDR1 is SQVTM and CDR2 is ANQGSEA in the germline V gene. V shed 5 bases, J shed 4 bases, and the junction held 7 bases outside the gene matches.

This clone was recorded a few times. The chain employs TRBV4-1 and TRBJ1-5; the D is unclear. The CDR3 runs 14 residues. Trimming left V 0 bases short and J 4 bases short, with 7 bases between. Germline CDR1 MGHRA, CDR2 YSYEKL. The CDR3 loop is CASSQDPVNQPQHF. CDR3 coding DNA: TGCGCCAGCAGCCAAGATCCCGTTAATCAGCCCCAGCATTTT.

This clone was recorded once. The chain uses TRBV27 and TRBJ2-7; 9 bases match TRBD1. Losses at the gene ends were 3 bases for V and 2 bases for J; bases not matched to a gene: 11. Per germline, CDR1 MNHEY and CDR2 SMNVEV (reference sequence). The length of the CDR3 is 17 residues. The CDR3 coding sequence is TGTGCCAGCAGTTTGGGGTTGGGACAGGGACCCCCCTACGAGCAGTACTTC. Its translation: CASSLGLGQGPPYEQYF.

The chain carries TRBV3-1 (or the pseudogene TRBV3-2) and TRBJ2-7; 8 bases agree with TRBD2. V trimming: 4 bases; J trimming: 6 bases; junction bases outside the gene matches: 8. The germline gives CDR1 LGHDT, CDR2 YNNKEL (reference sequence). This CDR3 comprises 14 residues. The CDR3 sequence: CASSPSGSQPEQYF. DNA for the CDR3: TGTGCCAGCAGCCCAAGCGGGAGTCAGCCCGAGCAGTACTTC.

The chain's CDR3 is CASSQVAGVADTQYF. The DNA of the CDR3 is TGCGCCAGCAGCCAAGTAGCGGGAGTGGCAGATACGCAGTATTTT. The chain uses TRBV4-3 and TRBJ2-3, with 9 bases fitting TRBD2. Trimming removed 1 base from V and 4 bases from J; junction bases left unmatched: 3. The germline gives CDR1 LGHNA, CDR2 YSLEER. CDR3 length: 15 residues.

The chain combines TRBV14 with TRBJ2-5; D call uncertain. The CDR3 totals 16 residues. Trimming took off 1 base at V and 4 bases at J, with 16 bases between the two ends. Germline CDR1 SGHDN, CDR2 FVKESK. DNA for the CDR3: TGTGCCAGCAGCCAAGGGGATGCATTCCTACGAGAGACCCAGTACTTC. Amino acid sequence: CASSQGDAFLRETQYF.

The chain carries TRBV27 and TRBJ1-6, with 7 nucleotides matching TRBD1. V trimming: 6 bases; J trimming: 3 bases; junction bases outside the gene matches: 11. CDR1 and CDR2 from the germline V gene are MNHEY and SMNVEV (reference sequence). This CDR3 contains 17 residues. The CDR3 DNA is TGTGCCAGCAGAGTTTACGGCAGGGGGGGCTATAATTCACCCCTCCACTTT. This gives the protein CASRVYGRGGYNSPLHF.

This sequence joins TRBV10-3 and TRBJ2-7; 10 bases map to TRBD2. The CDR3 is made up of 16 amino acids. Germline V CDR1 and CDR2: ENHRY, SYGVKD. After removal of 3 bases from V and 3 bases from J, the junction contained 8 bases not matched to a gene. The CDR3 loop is CAISERGSGRGYEQYF. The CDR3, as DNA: TGTGCCATCAGTGAAAGGGGGAGCGGGAGGGGCTACGAGCAGTACTTC.

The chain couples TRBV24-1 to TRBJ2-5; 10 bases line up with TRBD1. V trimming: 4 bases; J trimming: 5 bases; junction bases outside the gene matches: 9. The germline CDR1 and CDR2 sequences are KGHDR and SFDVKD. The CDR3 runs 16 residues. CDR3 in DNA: TGTGCCACCAGTGACCCCCGGGGACAGGGGACGGAGACCCAGTACTTC. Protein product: CATSDPRGQGTETQYF.

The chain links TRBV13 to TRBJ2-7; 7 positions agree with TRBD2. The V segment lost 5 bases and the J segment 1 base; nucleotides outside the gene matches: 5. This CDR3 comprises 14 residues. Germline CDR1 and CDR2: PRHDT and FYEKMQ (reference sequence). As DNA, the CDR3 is TGTGCCAGCAGCGATAGCGGGCCGTCCTACGAGCAGTACTTC. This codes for CASSDSGPSYEQYF.

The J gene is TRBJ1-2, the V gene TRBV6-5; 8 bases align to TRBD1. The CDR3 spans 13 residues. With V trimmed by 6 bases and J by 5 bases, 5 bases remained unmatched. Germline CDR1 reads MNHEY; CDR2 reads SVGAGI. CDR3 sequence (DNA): TGTGCCAGCAGATTGGGACAGGATTATGGCTACACCTTC. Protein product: CASRLGQDYGYTF.

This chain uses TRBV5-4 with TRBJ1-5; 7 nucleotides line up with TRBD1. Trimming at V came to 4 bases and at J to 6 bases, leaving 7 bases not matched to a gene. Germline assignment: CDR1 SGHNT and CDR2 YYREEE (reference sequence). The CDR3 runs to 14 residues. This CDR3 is CASSPDRVGQPQHF. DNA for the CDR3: TGTGCCAGCAGCCCAGACAGGGTGGGTCAGCCCCAGCATTTT. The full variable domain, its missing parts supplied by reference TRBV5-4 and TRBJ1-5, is ETGVTQSPTHLIKTRGQQVTLRCSSQSGHNTVSWYQQALGQGPQFIFQYYREEENGRGNFPPRFSGLQFPNYSSELNVNALELDDSALYLCASSPDRVGQPQHFGDGTRLSIL.

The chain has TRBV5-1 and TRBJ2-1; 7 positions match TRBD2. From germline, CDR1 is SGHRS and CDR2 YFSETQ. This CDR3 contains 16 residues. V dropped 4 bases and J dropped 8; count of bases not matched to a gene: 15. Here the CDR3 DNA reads TGCGCCAGCAGCAGATCCGGGACTACAAGGGGCGATGAGCAGTTCTTC. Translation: CASSRSGTTRGDEQFF. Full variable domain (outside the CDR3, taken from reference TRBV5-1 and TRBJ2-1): KAGVTQTPRYLIKTRGQQVTLSCSPISGHRSVSWYQQTPGQGLQFLFEYFSETQRNKGNFPGRFSGRQFSNSRSEMNVSTLELGDSALYLCASSRSGTTRGDEQFFGPGTRLTVL.

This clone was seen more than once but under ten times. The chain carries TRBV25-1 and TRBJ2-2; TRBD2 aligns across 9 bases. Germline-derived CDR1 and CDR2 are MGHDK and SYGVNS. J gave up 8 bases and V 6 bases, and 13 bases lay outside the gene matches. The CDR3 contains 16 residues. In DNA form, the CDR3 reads TGTGCCAGCAGGAAGGTCGGTATAGCGGGAGCGGGGGAGCTGTTTTTT. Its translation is CASRKVGIAGAGELFF.

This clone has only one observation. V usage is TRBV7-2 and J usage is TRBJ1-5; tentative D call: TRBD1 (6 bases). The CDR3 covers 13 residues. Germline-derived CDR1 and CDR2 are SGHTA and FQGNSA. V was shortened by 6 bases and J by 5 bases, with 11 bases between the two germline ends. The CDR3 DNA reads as TGTGCCAGCAGTAACAGGGCCGATCAGCCCCAGCATTTT. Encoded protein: CASSNRADQPQHF.